Below, 5 T cell receptor beta chains from the same sample are listed, as sequenced in a study of T-cell memory formation after mild COVID-19. TCRdb re-derived calls from the 5' RACE reads in MiXCR, one entry per CDR3 protein. The sample holds 400,000 or so distinct CDR3 sequences, approximately 20% seen once. The sample was PBMCs or a T cell subset sorted from them (not recorded which). The receptors come from an adult woman who had mild COVID-19 (a few samples of this study predate the infection). Cell type and time point are not known.

This clonotype occurred a few times. The chain combines TRBV7-3 with TRBJ2-7; D may be TRBD1 (5 bases). CDR1 and CDR2 (germline): SGHTA, FQGTGA. The CDR3 covers 15 residues. Trimming removed 2 bases at V and 3 bases at J, with 14 bases between. CDR3 coding DNA: TGTGCCAGCAGCTTAGGGTCGGGCAGGGTCTACGAGCAGTACTTC. It encodes CASSLGSGRVYEQYF.

This clonotype was observed a few times. The chain couples TRBV7-8 to TRBJ2-5; 10 nucleotides line up with TRBD2. Germline loops: CDR1 SGHVS, CDR2 FQNEAQ. CDR3 length equals 15 residues. V gave up 5 bases and J gave up 5 bases; unmatched junction bases: 8. The CDR3, as DNA: TGTGCCAGCAGCCCCATAGCGGGAGGTGACGAGACCCAGTACTTC. This sequence encodes CASSPIAGGDETQYF.

This clonotype turned up a few times. The chain uses TRBV4-1 and TRBJ2-1; TRBD2 matches at 11 bases. Germline CDR1 MGHRA, CDR2 YSYEKL. This CDR3 has 15 residues. J was trimmed by 10 bases and V by 6 bases; bases with no gene match: 11. This CDR3 is CASRPTSGSGGEQFF. The DNA of the CDR3 is TGCGCCAGCAGACCAACTAGCGGGAGCGGCGGAGAGCAGTTCTTC.

The genes are TRBV2 and TRBJ2-6; perhaps D is TRBD1 or TRBD2 (5 bases each). Trimming stripped 6 bases from V and 2 bases from J, with 11 bases between. CDR3 length equals 15 residues. Germline CDR1 SNHLY, CDR2 FYNNEI. CDR3 sequence reads: CASSLGTAGANVLTF. Written as DNA, the CDR3 is TGTGCCAGCAGCCTAGGGACCGCTGGGGCCAACGTCCTGACTTTC.

The chain uses TRBV20-1 and TRBJ2-3; 8 bases are shared with TRBD2. The CDR3 totals 15 residues. Germline V gene data show CDR1 as DFQATT and CDR2 as SNEGSKA (reference sequence). After removal of 0 bases from V and 3 bases from J, the junction contained 5 bases not matched to a gene. The CDR3: CSARDAGRETDTQYF. The CDR3 nucleotides are TGCAGTGCTAGAGATGCCGGGAGGGAAACAGATACGCAGTATTTT.